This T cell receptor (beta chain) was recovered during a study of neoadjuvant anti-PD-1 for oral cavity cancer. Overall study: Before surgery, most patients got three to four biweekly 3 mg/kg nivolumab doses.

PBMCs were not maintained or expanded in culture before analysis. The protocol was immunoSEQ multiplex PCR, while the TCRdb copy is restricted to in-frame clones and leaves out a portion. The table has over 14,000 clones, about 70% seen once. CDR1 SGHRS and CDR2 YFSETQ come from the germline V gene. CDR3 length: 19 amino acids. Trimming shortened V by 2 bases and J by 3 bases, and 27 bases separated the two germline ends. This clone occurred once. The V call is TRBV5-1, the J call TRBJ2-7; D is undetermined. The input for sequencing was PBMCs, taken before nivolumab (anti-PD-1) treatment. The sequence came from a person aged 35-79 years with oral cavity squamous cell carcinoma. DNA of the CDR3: TGCGCCAGCAGCTTTCTCCCGGTCAGGAGATTTGGTTTGGGCTACGAGCAGTACTTC. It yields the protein CASSFLPVRRFGLGYEQYF.